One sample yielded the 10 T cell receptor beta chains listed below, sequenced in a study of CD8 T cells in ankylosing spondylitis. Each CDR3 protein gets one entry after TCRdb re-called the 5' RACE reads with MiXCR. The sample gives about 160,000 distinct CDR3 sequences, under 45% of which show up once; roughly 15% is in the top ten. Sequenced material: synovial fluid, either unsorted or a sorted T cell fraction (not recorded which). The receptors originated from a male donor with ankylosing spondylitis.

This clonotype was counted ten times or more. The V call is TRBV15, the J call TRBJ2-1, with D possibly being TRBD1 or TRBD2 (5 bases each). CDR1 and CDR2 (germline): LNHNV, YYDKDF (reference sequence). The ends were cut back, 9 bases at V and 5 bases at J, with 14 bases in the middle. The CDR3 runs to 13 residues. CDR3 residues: CATGDAKNNEQFF. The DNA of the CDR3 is TGTGCCACGGGGGACGCAAAAAACAATGAGCAGTTCTTC.

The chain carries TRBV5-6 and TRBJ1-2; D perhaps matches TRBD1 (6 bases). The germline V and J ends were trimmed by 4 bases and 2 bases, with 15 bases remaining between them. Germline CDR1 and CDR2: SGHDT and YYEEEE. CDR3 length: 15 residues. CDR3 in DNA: TGTGCCAGCAGCCTGGGGGACATAGCAAACTATGGCTACACCTTC. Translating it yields CASSLGDIANYGYTF. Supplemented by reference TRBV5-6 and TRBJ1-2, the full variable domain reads DAGVTQSPTHLIKTRGQQVTLRCSPKSGHDTVSWYQQALGQGPQFIFQYYEEEERQRGNFPDRFSGHQFPNYSSELNVNALLLGDSALYLCASSLGDIANYGYTFGSGTRLTVV.

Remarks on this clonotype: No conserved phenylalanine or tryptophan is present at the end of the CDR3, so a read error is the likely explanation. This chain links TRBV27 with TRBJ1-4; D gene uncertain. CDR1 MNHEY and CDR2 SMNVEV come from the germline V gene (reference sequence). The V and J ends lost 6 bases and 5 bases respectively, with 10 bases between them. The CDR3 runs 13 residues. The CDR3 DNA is TGTGCCAGCAGCCCCTGGCCGAATGAAAAACTGTTTTCT. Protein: CASSPWPNEKLFS.

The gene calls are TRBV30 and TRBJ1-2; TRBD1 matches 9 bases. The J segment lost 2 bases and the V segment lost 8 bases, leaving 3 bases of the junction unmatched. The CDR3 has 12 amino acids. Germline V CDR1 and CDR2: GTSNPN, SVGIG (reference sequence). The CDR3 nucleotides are TGTGCCGGGGACAGGGAAAACTATGGCTACACCTTC. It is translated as CAGDRENYGYTF. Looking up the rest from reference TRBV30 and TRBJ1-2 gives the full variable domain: SQTIHQWPATLVQPVGSPLSLECTVEGTSNPNLYWYRQAAGRGLQLLFYSVGIGQISSEVPQNLSASRPQDRQFILSSKKLLLSDSGFYLCAGDRENYGYTFGSGTRLTVV.

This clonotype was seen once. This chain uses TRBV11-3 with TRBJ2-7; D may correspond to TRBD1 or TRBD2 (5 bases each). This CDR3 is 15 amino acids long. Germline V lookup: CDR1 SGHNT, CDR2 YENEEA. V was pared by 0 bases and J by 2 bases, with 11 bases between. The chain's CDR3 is CASSLDLRGAYEQYF. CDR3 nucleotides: TGTGCCAGCAGCTTAGATCTAAGGGGAGCCTACGAGCAGTACTTC. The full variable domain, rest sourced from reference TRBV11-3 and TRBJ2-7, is EAGVVQSPRYKIIEKKQPVAFWCNPISGHNTLYWYLQNLGQGPELLIRYENEEAVDDSQLPKDRFSAERLKGVDSTLKIQPAELGDSAVYLCASSLDLRGAYEQYFGPGTRLTVT.

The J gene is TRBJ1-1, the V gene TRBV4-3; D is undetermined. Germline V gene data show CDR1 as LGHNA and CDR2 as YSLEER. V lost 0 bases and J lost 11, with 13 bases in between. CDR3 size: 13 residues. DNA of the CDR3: TGCGCCAGCAGCCAAGAATTGCGGCAGCCCGCTTTCTTT. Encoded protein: CASSQELRQPAFF.

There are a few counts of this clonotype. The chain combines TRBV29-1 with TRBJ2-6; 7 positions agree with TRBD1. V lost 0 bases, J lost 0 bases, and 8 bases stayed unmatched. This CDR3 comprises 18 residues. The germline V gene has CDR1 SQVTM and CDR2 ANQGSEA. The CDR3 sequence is CSVEDADRAVSGANVLTF. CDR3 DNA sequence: TGCAGCGTTGAAGATGCCGACAGGGCCGTCTCTGGGGCCAACGTCCTGACTTTC.

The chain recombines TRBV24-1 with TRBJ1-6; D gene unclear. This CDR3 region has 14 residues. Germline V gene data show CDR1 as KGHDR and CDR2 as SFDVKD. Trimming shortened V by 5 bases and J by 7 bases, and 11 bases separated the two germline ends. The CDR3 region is CATSAGGYNSPLHF. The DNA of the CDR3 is TGTGCCACCAGTGCTGGCGGCTACAATTCACCCCTCCACTTT.

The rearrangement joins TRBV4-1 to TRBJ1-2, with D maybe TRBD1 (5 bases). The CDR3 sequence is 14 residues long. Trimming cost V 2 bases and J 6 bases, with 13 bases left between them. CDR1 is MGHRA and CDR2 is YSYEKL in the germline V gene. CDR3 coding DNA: TGCGCCAGCAGCCAAATCGCAGGGTGGAATGGCTACACCTTC. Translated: CASSQIAGWNGYTF.

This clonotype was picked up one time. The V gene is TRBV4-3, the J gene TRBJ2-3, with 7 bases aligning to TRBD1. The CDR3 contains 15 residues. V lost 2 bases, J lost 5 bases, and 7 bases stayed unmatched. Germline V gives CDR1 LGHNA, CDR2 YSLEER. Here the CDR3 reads CASSQLDRVRDTQYF. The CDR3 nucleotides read TGCGCCAGCAGCCAATTAGACAGGGTCCGAGATACGCAGTATTTT.